One TCR beta chain is described in this entry. Its antigen remains unidentified. Measured with immunoSEQ multiplex PCR; TCRdb has only the in-frame clones, and not every one. The sample shows 40,000 or so clones, over 65% of them seen only once. This sample stems from a study of memory CD4+ T cells and cytomegalovirus serostatus. Study-wide background: Healthy Belgian adult donors included roughly nine CMV-positive and 24 CMV-negative people. Regarding the study as a whole: Each of approximately 63 CMV-associated TCRbeta sequences occurred in one to five individuals.

V lost 0 bases and J lost 8, with 7 bases in between. Germline lookup yields CDR1 SGHDN and CDR2 FVKESK. The CDR3 totals 12 residues. Single viable CD3+CD4+CD8-CD45RO+ cells were sorted as the memory CD4+ T cells. Positive selection with CD4 microbeads enriched total CD4+ T cells. The chain joins TRBV14 to TRBJ1-1, with D perhaps TRBD1 (5 bases). The sequence came from an adult in good health and CMV-seronegative. Sequencing used memory CD4+ T cells from blood. The CDR3 protein is CASSQDGGEAFF. The CDR3 coding sequence is TGTGCCAGCAGCCAAGATGGGGGGGAAGCTTTCTTT. The whole variable domain, filled in from reference TRBV14 and TRBJ1-1, reads EAGVTQFPSHSVIEKGQTVTLRCDPISGHDNLYWYRRVMGKEIKFLLHFVKESKQDESGMPNNRFLAERTGGTYSTLKVQPAELEDSGVYFCASSQDGGEAFFGQGTRLTVV.